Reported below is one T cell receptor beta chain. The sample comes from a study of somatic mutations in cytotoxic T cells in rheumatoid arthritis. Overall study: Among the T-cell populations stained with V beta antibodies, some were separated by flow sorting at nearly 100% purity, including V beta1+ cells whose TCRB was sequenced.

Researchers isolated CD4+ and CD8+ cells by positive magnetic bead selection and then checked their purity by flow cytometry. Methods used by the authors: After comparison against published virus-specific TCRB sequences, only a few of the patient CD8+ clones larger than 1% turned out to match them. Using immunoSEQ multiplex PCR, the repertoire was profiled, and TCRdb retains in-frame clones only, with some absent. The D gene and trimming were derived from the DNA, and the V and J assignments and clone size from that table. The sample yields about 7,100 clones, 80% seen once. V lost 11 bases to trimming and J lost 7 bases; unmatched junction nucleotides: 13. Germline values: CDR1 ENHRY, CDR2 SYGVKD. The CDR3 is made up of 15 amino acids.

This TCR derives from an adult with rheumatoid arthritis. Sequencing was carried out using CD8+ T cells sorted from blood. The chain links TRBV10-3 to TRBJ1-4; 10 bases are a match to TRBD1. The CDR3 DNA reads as TGTGCCTCTCGAATTGGACAGGGGGGTCGTGAAAAACTGTTTTTT. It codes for CASRIGQGGREKLFF.